The rows below give T cell receptor beta chains drawn from one sample of a study of shared clonotypes between healthy human individuals. The protocol was immunoSEQ multiplex PCR, while the TCRdb copy is restricted to in-frame clones and leaves out a portion. The sample shows about 550,000 clones, less than 97% of them seen only once. What was sequenced was naive CD8+ T cells sorted from blood. The receptors here all came from a young woman in good health. CDR3s include the opening cysteine and the closing phenylalanine or tryptophan. Fields, in order: J gene, V gene, clone size, D gene, CDR3 protein, CDR3 DNA. D genes are given only for firm matches. For some rows the clone size is stated as once, few or many, or as a class when expanded; others skip it.

J gene: TRBJ2-5
V gene: TRBV5-6
clone size: NA
D gene: NA
CDR3 protein: CASSASETQYF
CDR3 DNA: TGTGCCAGCAGCGCTTCAGAGACCCAGTACTTC

J gene: TRBJ2-1
V gene: TRBV5-1
clone size: NA
D gene: NA
CDR3 protein: CAREQGLADHYNEQFF
CDR3 DNA: TGCGCCAGGGAACAGGGGCTAGCGGACCATTACAATGAGCAGTTCTTC

J gene: TRBJ2-7
V gene: TRBV6-1
clone size: few
D gene: NA
CDR3 protein: CASIRVNEQYF
CDR3 DNA: TGTGCCAGCATCCGAGTCAACGAGCAGTACTTC

J gene: TRBJ1-1
V gene: TRBV27
clone size: NA
D gene: NA
CDR3 protein: CASSLGTVNTEAFF
CDR3 DNA: TGTGCCAGCAGTCTCGGGACGGTGAACACTGAAGCTTTCTTT

J gene: TRBJ2-7
V gene: TRBV15
clone size: NA
D gene: NA
CDR3 protein: CATSSGRLVYEQYF
CDR3 DNA: TGTGCCACCAGCAGTGGGCGGCTAGTTTACGAGCAGTACTTC

J gene: TRBJ1-1
V gene: TRBV19
clone size: NA
D gene: NA
CDR3 protein: CASMGVLVGNTEAFF
CDR3 DNA: TGTGCCAGTATGGGGGTGCTGGTGGGGAACACTGAAGCTTTCTTT

J gene: TRBJ2-3
V gene: TRBV28
clone size: once
D gene: NA
CDR3 protein: CASSSKRTYRQTSTDTQYF
CDR3 DNA: TGTGCCAGCAGCAGTAAGCGGACGTATCGCCAAACTAGCACAGATACGCAGTATTTT

J gene: TRBJ2-1
V gene: TRBV19
clone size: NA
D gene: TRBD1
CDR3 protein: CASSIVGQGGNNEQFF
CDR3 DNA: TGTGCCAGTAGTATAGTTGGACAGGGGGGAAACAATGAGCAGTTCTTC

J gene: TRBJ1-5
V gene: TRBV4-2
clone size: NA
D gene: NA
CDR3 protein: CASSQGGGLDQPQHF
CDR3 DNA: TGTGCCAGCAGCCAAGGGGGAGGGCTCGATCAGCCCCAGCATTTT

J gene: TRBJ2-2
V gene: TRBV14
clone size: NA
D gene: NA
CDR3 protein: CASSHASGELFF
CDR3 DNA: TGTGCCAGCAGCCATGCCAGCGGGGAGCTGTTTTTT

J gene: TRBJ1-1
V gene: TRBV14
clone size: NA
D gene: NA
CDR3 protein: CASSQEGALATEAFF
CDR3 DNA: TGTGCCAGCAGCCAAGAAGGGGCCCTTGCCACTGAAGCTTTCTTT

J gene: TRBJ2-5
V gene: TRBV19
clone size: NA
D gene: TRBD2
CDR3 protein: CASGTRGLVETQYF
CDR3 DNA: TGTGCCAGTGGGACTAGAGGTTTGGTAGAGACCCAGTACTTC

J gene: TRBJ2-1
V gene: TRBV6-5
clone size: NA
D gene: NA
CDR3 protein: CASRNSVPDYNEQFF
CDR3 DNA: TGTGCCAGCAGGAACAGCGTCCCCGACTACAATGAGCAGTTCTTC

J gene: TRBJ1-1
V gene: TRBV2
clone size: NA
D gene: NA
CDR3 protein: CATSQGGTEAFF
CDR3 DNA: TGTGCCACATCACAGGGTGGGACTGAAGCTTTCTTT

J gene: TRBJ2-5
V gene: TRBV6-5
clone size: NA
D gene: TRBD1
CDR3 protein: CASSSGGAGNQETQYF
CDR3 DNA: TGTGCCAGCAGTTCAGGGGGCGCGGGGAACCAAGAGACCCAGTACTTC

J gene: TRBJ2-7
V gene: TRBV4-1
clone size: NA
D gene: TRBD2
CDR3 protein: CASSLGQAGAVYEQYF
CDR3 DNA: TGCGCCAGCAGCCTGGGCCAGGCGGGAGCTGTCTACGAGCAGTACTTC

J gene: TRBJ2-2
V gene: TRBV29-1
clone size: NA
D gene: TRBD2
CDR3 protein: CSGLLALNTGELFF
CDR3 DNA: TGCAGCGGATTACTAGCGCTAAACACCGGGGAGCTGTTTTTT

J gene: TRBJ1-4
V gene: TRBV5-4
clone size: NA
D gene: NA
CDR3 protein: CASSTQGLNEKLFF
CDR3 DNA: TGTGCCAGCAGTACACAGGGCCTTAATGAAAAACTGTTTTTT

J gene: TRBJ1-4
V gene: TRBV19
clone size: NA
D gene: NA
CDR3 protein: CASTYSATNEKLFF
CDR3 DNA: TGTGCCAGTACCTACTCCGCAACTAATGAAAAACTGTTTTTT

J gene: TRBJ2-7
V gene: TRBV9
clone size: NA
D gene: NA
CDR3 protein: CASSVAGDISSYEQYF
CDR3 DNA: TGTGCCAGCAGCGTAGCTGGGGACATCAGCTCCTACGAGCAGTACTTC

J gene: TRBJ1-1
V gene: TRBV2
clone size: NA
D gene: TRBD1
CDR3 protein: CASSGGRQGMNTEAFF
CDR3 DNA: TGTGCCAGCAGTGGGGGTAGACAGGGCATGAACACTGAAGCTTTCTTT

J gene: TRBJ2-3
V gene: TRBV27
clone size: NA
D gene: NA
CDR3 protein: CASSSKTERTDTQYF
CDR3 DNA: TGTGCCAGCAGTTCCAAGACAGAGCGGACAGATACGCAGTATTTT

J gene: TRBJ2-2
V gene: TRBV10-1
clone size: once
D gene: NA
CDR3 protein: CASKNAGSPSGELFF
CDR3 DNA: TGCGCCAGCAAAAATGCCGGGAGTCCCTCCGGGGAGCTGTTTTTT

J gene: TRBJ2-7
V gene: TRBV6-1
clone size: NA
D gene: NA
CDR3 protein: CASSDGGRRYEQYF
CDR3 DNA: TGTGCCAGCAGTGATGGGGGGCGCAGGTACGAGCAGTACTTC

J gene: TRBJ2-7
V gene: TRBV29-1
clone size: NA
D gene: NA
CDR3 protein: CSVATGTNEQYF
CDR3 DNA: TGCAGCGTTGCGACAGGCACAAACGAGCAGTACTTC

J gene: TRBJ2-3
V gene: TRBV28
clone size: NA
D gene: TRBD2
CDR3 protein: CASGQGGQKMGLAGGKGTDAQYF
CDR3 DNA: TGTGCCAGCGGACAGGGCGGACAGAAAATGGGACTAGCGGGAGGGAAAGGCACAGATGCGCAGTATTTT

J gene: TRBJ2-5
V gene: TRBV18
clone size: NA
D gene: NA
CDR3 protein: CASSPEEGETQYF
CDR3 DNA: TGTGCCAGCTCACCGGAGGAAGGCGAGACCCAGTACTTC

J gene: TRBJ2-1
V gene: TRBV10-3
clone size: NA
D gene: NA
CDR3 protein: CAIGTGSEQFF
CDR3 DNA: TGTGCCATCGGGACGGGGAGTGAGCAGTTCTTC

J gene: TRBJ2-7
V gene: TRBV7-9
clone size: NA
D gene: NA
CDR3 protein: CASSQITGLHEQYF
CDR3 DNA: TGTGCCAGCAGCCAGATAACAGGGCTCCACGAGCAGTACTTC

J gene: TRBJ2-7
V gene: TRBV27
clone size: NA
D gene: TRBD2
CDR3 protein: CASSLKAVASGSRYEQYF
CDR3 DNA: TGTGCCAGCAGTTTAAAGGCGGTGGCTAGCGGGAGTCGTTACGAGCAGTACTTC

J gene: TRBJ1-5
V gene: TRBV7-9
clone size: once
D gene: TRBD1
CDR3 protein: CASSPASGTGAQPQHF
CDR3 DNA: TGTGCCAGCAGCCCAGCGTCCGGGACAGGGGCTCAGCCCCAGCATTTT

J gene: TRBJ1-3
V gene: TRBV7-9
clone size: NA
D gene: NA
CDR3 protein: CASSLPRGFDSGNTIYF
CDR3 DNA: TGTGCCAGCAGCTTACCCCGGGGATTCGACTCTGGAAACACCATATATTTT

J gene: TRBJ2-5
V gene: TRBV7-2
clone size: once
D gene: NA
CDR3 protein: CASSTGALRLWETQYF
CDR3 DNA: TGTGCCAGCAGCACGGGGGCGTTGCGGCTCTGGGAGACCCAGTACTTC

J gene: TRBJ2-1
V gene: TRBV5-6
clone size: NA
D gene: TRBD1
CDR3 protein: CASSRGTGFVNEQFF
CDR3 DNA: TGTGCCAGCAGCCGAGGGACAGGCTTCGTAAATGAGCAGTTCTTC

J gene: TRBJ1-4
V gene: TRBV9
clone size: NA
D gene: TRBD1
CDR3 protein: CASSGTGRTNEKLFF
CDR3 DNA: TGTGCCAGCAGCGGGACAGGGAGGACTAATGAAAAACTGTTTTTT